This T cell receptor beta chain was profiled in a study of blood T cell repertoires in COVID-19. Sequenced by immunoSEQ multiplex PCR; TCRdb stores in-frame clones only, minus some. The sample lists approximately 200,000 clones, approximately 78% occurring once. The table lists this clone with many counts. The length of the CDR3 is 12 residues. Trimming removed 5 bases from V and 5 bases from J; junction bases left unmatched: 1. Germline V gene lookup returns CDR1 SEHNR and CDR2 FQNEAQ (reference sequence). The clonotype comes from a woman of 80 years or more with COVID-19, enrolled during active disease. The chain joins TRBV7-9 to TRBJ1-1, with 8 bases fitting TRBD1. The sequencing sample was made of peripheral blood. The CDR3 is CASSRTGTEAFF. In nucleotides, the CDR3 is TGTGCCAGCAGCCGGACAGGGACTGAAGCTTTCTTT.